The 13 T cell receptor beta chains in this list originate from one sample, sequenced in a study of T cells in Graves' hyperthyroidism and ophthalmopathy. Amplification of TCR beta CDR3 regions was performed using RNA transcripts as template. First-round RT-PCR with HTBI primers amplified the TCR CDR3 region. TCRdb independently ran MiXCR on the multiplex PCR reads; one entry per CDR3 protein. Found here are hundreds of thousands of distinct CDR3 sequences, around 21% of them singletons; the top ten hold over 30%. The sequenced sample consisted of blood. These receptors were obtained from a man aged 25-40 years with Graves' ophthalmopathy.

This clonotype was seen at least ten times. The gene calls are TRBV20-1 and TRBJ2-1; maybe TRBD2 (6 bases). Trimming pared 0 bases from V and 6 bases from J, leaving 21 bases between. There are 17 residues in the CDR3. Germline assignment: CDR1 DFQATT and CDR2 SNEGSKA (reference sequence). The CDR3 DNA follows: TGCAGTGCTAGAGACCTTTATAGCGGAGCCACCGTCAATGAGCAGTTCTTC. This translates into CSARDLYSGATVNEQFF.

Only a few counts were recorded for this clonotype. The V and J genes are TRBV6-1 and TRBJ1-2, with TRBD1 as a possible D gene (5 bases). Trimming cost V 6 bases and J 4 bases, with 15 bases left between them. This CDR3 has 14 amino acids. The germline V gene has CDR1 MNHNS and CDR2 SASEGT. The CDR3 sequence is CASSQGTRIYGYTF. CDR3 DNA sequence: TGTGCCAGCAGCCAGGGCACCAGAATCTATGGCTACACCTTC.

Only a few counts were recorded for this clonotype. The rearrangement uses TRBV3-1 and TRBJ2-1; 10 positions agree with TRBD2. V lost 7 bases, J lost 8 bases, and 8 bases stayed unmatched. This CDR3 has 14 amino acids. Looked up from germline, CDR1 is LGHDT and CDR2 is YNNKEL (reference sequence). This CDR3 reads CASTSSGSPHEQFF. In DNA form, the CDR3 reads TGTGCCAGCACCTCTAGCGGGAGCCCCCATGAGCAGTTCTTC.

The chain combines TRBV7-3 with TRBJ2-3; TRBD2 aligns across 9 bases. V was clipped by 10 bases and J by 2 bases; unmatched bases: 7. The CDR3 sequence is 14 residues long. Germline values: CDR1 SGHTA, CDR2 FQGTGA. The CDR3 is CATATGLATDTQYF. DNA for the CDR3: TGTGCCACCGCAACGGGACTAGCCACAGATACGCAGTATTTT.

This clonotype was seen ten or more times. This chain joins TRBV5-1 and TRBJ2-1; D unclear. The CDR3 length is 15 residues. V lost 4 bases to trimming and J lost 0 bases, with 11 bases between them. Germline V gives CDR1 SGHRS, CDR2 YFSETQ. CDR3 coding DNA: TGCGCCAGCAGCCAGTCTGTGAGCTCCTACAATGAGCAGTTCTTC. As protein: CASSQSVSSYNEQFF.

Turning to this clonotype: A much more abundant neighbour one base away suggests this may be a read error. The V call is TRBV28, the J call TRBJ1-5; tentative D call: TRBD1 (5 bases). Trimming removed 6 bases at V and 6 bases at J, with 21 bases between. The CDR3 is 16 amino acids. The germline V gene encodes CDR1 MDHEN and CDR2 SYDVKM. CDR3 residues: CASSSVSGLAGQPQHF. CDR3 DNA sequence: TGTGCCAGCAGCTCCGTTTCGGGGCTCGCGGGTCAGCCCCAGCATTTT.

The J gene is TRBJ2-7, the V gene TRBV18; tentatively, D is TRBD1 (6 bases). Germline lookup yields CDR1 KGHSH and CDR2 LQKENI. The CDR3 totals 14 residues. V lost 0 bases to trimming and J lost 3 bases, with 9 bases between them. CDR3 loop: CASSPPGQLYEQYF. Written as DNA, the CDR3 is TGTGCCAGCTCACCACCGGGACAACTCTACGAGCAGTACTTC.

V is TRBV4-1 and J is TRBJ2-4, with D hard to call. The length of the CDR3 is 14 residues. Trimming left V 0 bases short and J 6 bases short, with 9 bases between. Germline CDR1 reads MGHRA; CDR2 reads YSYEKL. The CDR3 is CASSQDQARNIQYF. The CDR3, as DNA: TGCGCCAGCAGCCAAGATCAGGCTCGAAACATTCAGTACTTC.

This clonotype has only a few counts. The chain uses TRBV4-1 and TRBJ2-7, with 10 bases aligning to TRBD2. The CDR3 runs 13 residues. Trimming removed 5 bases from V and 3 bases from J; junction bases left unmatched: 1. CDR1 is MGHRA and CDR2 is YSYEKL in the germline V gene. CDR3 sequence (DNA): TGCGCCAGCAGCAGCGGGAGGGGCTACGAGCAGTACTTC. Translating it yields CASSSGRGYEQYF.

This clonotype was seen repeatedly, ten times or more. This chain connects TRBV3-1 to TRBJ2-6; D unresolved. The CDR3 has 15 amino acids. Trimming removed 4 bases at V and 2 bases at J, with 9 bases between. Germline-derived CDR1 and CDR2 are LGHDT and YNNKEL (reference sequence). CDR3 sequence (DNA): TGTGCCAGCAGCCGTTACAGCACTGGGGCCAACGTCCTGACTTTC. Translating gives CASSRYSTGANVLTF.

There are many counts of this clonotype. The chain joins TRBV4-1 to TRBJ2-5; perhaps TRBD1 as D (5 bases). The CDR3 covers 14 residues. The V gene lost 0 bases and the J gene lost 4 bases, with 9 bases spanning the gap. Germline lookup yields CDR1 MGHRA and CDR2 YSYEKL. The CDR3 DNA reads TGCGCCAGCAGCCAAGATGGAAGGGGAGAGACCCAGTACTTC. As protein: CASSQDGRGETQYF.

The V and J genes are TRBV30 and TRBJ2-3, with 8 positions matching TRBD1. Germline V gene lookup returns CDR1 GTSNPN and CDR2 SVGIG (reference sequence). CDR3 length: 13 amino acids. J gave up 4 bases and V 8 bases, and 8 bases lay outside the gene matches. The CDR3 protein is CAEDRGGADTQYF. CDR3 DNA sequence: TGTGCCGAAGACAGGGGAGGTGCAGATACGCAGTATTTT.

This clonotype was seen only a few times. The V gene is TRBV7-2, the J gene TRBJ2-2; 9 nucleotides agree with TRBD1. The CDR3 has 18 residues. J lost 4 bases, V lost 2 bases, and 11 bases had no gene match. The germline V gene has CDR1 SGHTA and CDR2 FQGNSA. Here the CDR3 DNA reads TGTGCCAGCAGCTTACGAACAACAGGGACAGGGTTCACCGGGGAGCTGTTTTTT. Amino acid sequence: CASSLRTTGTGFTGELFF.